Each of the 15 T cell receptor beta chains below was sequenced from the same sample in a study of blood T cell repertoires in COVID-19. The assay was immunoSEQ multiplex PCR, and TCRdb's table has in-frame clones only and misses some. The sample shows tens of thousands of clones, approximately 84% of them seen only once. The source material was peripheral blood. Every receptor here comes from a man aged 55 to 70 with acute or convalescent COVID-19.

This chain uses TRBV3-1 (or the pseudogene TRBV3-2) with TRBJ1-6; D possibly corresponds to TRBD1 (5 bases). This CDR3 contains 18 residues. Germline V gives CDR1 LGHDT, CDR2 YNNKEL (reference sequence). The V end was cut by 0 bases, the J end by 6 bases, with 18 bases between. Written as DNA, the CDR3 is TGTGCCAGCAGCCAAGATGAGGGAGGGGTTCTCGCTAATTCACCCCTCCACTTT. Amino acids: CASSQDEGGVLANSPLHF.

V usage is TRBV7-9 and J usage is TRBJ1-2; D perhaps matches TRBD1 (6 bases). CDR1 and CDR2 from the germline V gene are SEHNR and FQNEAQ (reference sequence). The CDR3 runs to 13 residues. Trimming cost V 5 bases and J 4 bases, with 11 bases left between them. This CDR3 is CASSPGHPYGYTF. CDR3 DNA: TGTGCCAGCAGCCCGGGACACCCCTATGGCTACACCTTC.

The chain is built from TRBV20-1 and TRBJ2-2; 8 nucleotides align to TRBD2. CDR3 length: 16 amino acids. After removal of 3 bases from V and 6 bases from J, the junction contained 12 bases not matched to a gene. Germline CDR1 DFQATT, CDR2 SNEGSKA (reference sequence). The DNA for the CDR3 is TGCAGTGCTAGTGACGGGGGGGCCGGAGGGGCCGGGGAGCTGTTTTTT. Translated, it gives CSASDGGAGGAGELFF.

As DNA, the CDR3 is TGCAGTGCTAGTAACATGAACACTGAAGCTTTCTTT. As protein: CSASNMNTEAFF. V usage is TRBV20-1 and J usage is TRBJ1-1; D remains ambiguous. V was cut by 3 bases and J by 0 bases, with 5 bases left in between. The CDR3 consists of 12 residues. Germline V gene sequence: CDR1 DFQATT, CDR2 SNEGSKA (reference sequence).

The rearrangement links TRBV3-1 (or the pseudogene TRBV3-2) to TRBJ1-1; 7 bases fit TRBD1. The ends lost 5 bases at V and 6 bases at J; junction bases unmatched: 6. CDR1 is LGHDT, CDR2 YNNKEL, per germline (reference sequence). This CDR3 is 13 amino acids long. CDR3: CASSYGGQAEAFF. In DNA form, the CDR3 reads TGTGCCAGCAGCTACGGAGGACAGGCTGAAGCTTTCTTT.

The V call is TRBV10-3, the J call TRBJ1-1, with TRBD1 matching over 7 bases. The germline CDR1 and CDR2 sequences are ENHRY and SYGVKD. After removal of 5 bases from V and 3 bases from J, the junction contained 15 bases not matched to a gene. CDR3 length equals 17 residues. The CDR3 bases are TGTGCCATCAGTACGACAGGGCAACGGGCGGCGTACACTGAAGCTTTCTTT. Translation: CAISTTGQRAAYTEAFF.

The gene calls are TRBV19 and TRBJ1-1, with 12 bases matching TRBD1. The V gene's germline CDR1 is LNHDA and CDR2 SQIVND (reference sequence). V shed 9 bases, J shed 1 base, and the junction held 6 bases outside the gene matches. CDR3 length: 15 residues. In DNA form, the CDR3 reads TGTGCCAGCCGGGACAGGGGGCTCGGGAACACTGAAGCTTTCTTT. This sequence encodes CASRDRGLGNTEAFF.

This sequence joins TRBV4-1 and TRBJ2-1; TRBD2 might be the D (6 bases). Germline V gene sequence: CDR1 MGHRA, CDR2 YSYEKL. The CDR3 has 15 residues. Trimming removed 1 base at V and 8 bases at J, with 15 bases between. CDR3 region: CASSQGRGAWDEQFF. CDR3 sequence (DNA): TGCGCCAGCAGCCAAGGGCGGGGAGCCTGGGATGAGCAGTTCTTC.

The chain is built from TRBV12-3 or TRBV12-4 and TRBJ2-7; D uncertain. This CDR3 has 12 residues. Trimming left V 6 bases short and J 3 bases short, with 9 bases between. The CDR3 loop is CASSSQRYEQYF. CDR3 coding DNA: TGTGCCAGCAGCTCACAACGCTACGAGCAGTACTTC.

The V gene is TRBV12-3 or TRBV12-4, the J gene TRBJ1-2; D is undetermined. V was shortened by 11 bases and J by 8 bases, with 15 bases between the two germline ends. CDR3 length equals 11 residues. This chain's CDR3 is CAASAGLGYTF. The CDR3 DNA reads as TGTGCCGCCTCTGCGGGTTTGGGCTACACCTTC.

The J gene is TRBJ1-4, the V gene TRBV7-9, with no clear D. Germline lookup yields CDR1 SEHNR and CDR2 FQNEAQ (reference sequence). Between the trimmed V and J ends, which lost 4 bases and 3 bases, there was a span of 9 bases. CDR3 length: 14 residues. The CDR3 sequence is CASSSSVANEKLFF. The CDR3 bases are TGTGCCAGCAGCTCGTCGGTGGCTAATGAAAAACTGTTTTTT.

This rearrangement joins TRBV5-1 to TRBJ2-7; TRBD2 is a possible D gene (6 bases). This CDR3 comprises 15 residues. CDR1 SGHRS and CDR2 YFSETQ come from the germline V gene. Trimming pared 4 bases from V and 5 bases from J, leaving 19 bases between. The CDR3 loop reads CASSAGPSTRDEQYF. The CDR3 coding sequence is TGCGCCAGCAGCGCGGGACCGTCGACGAGGGACGAGCAGTACTTC.

The chain joins TRBV2 to TRBJ2-5; 9 bases are shared with TRBD1. The length of the CDR3 is 15 residues. The germline CDR1 and CDR2 sequences are SNHLY and FYNNEI. Unmatched junction bases numbered 6, after V lost 5 bases and J lost 2 bases. The CDR3 loop reads CASSRPGQGQETQYF. The CDR3 nucleotides read TGTGCCAGCAGTCGTCCGGGACAGGGACAAGAGACCCAGTACTTC.

The V and J genes are TRBV11-2 and TRBJ1-3; weak D call: TRBD1 (5 bases). V was shortened by 1 base and J by 0 bases, with 19 bases between the two germline ends. The CDR3 loop spans 19 amino acids. The germline V gene has CDR1 SGHAT and CDR2 FQNNGV. The CDR3 loop reads CASSLGFRQGTYSGNTIYF. In DNA form, the CDR3 reads TGTGCCAGCAGCTTAGGATTCAGGCAGGGAACTTACTCTGGAAACACCATATATTTT. The full variable domain, completed using reference TRBV11-2 and TRBJ1-3, is EAGVAQSPRYKIIEKRQSVAFWCNPISGHATLYWYQQILGQGPKLLIQFQNNGVVDDSQLPKDRFSAERLKGVDSTLKIQPAKLEDSAVYLCASSLGFRQGTYSGNTIYFGEGSWLTVV.

This chain joins TRBV5-1 and TRBJ2-5; weak D call: TRBD1 (6 bases). The V gene lost 7 bases and the J gene lost 1 base, with 20 bases spanning the gap. This CDR3 has 16 amino acids. Germline V lookup: CDR1 SGHRS, CDR2 YFSETQ. This chain's CDR3 is CASGQRTDSPQETQYF. The CDR3 DNA sequence: TGCGCCAGCGGCCAGAGAACGGACAGTCCCCAAGAGACCCAGTACTTC.